This entry describes one TCR beta chain. The antigen is unknown. With 60 Vbeta and 13 Jbeta primers, the PCR was carried out. Using immunoSEQ multiplex PCR, the repertoire was profiled, and TCRdb retains in-frame clones only, with some absent. Its table lists approximately 34,000 clones. The data belong to a study of cytomegalovirus exposure and HLA in healthy donors. Study results and caveats: Within an earlier analysis, most TCR beta V segments proved productive either about 87% or about 30% of the time.

The V and J ends lost 1 base and 4 bases respectively, with 13 bases between them. The germline V gene has CDR1 LNHDA and CDR2 SQIVND (reference sequence). The CDR3 has 15 amino acids. Specimen: PBMCs. The chain has TRBV19 and TRBJ1-2; D is perhaps TRBD1 (6 bases). The sequence was collected from a woman in her 40s in good health and CMV-seropositive. In DNA, the CDR3 is TGTGCCAGTAGTATAGGGACAGAACTCTTCTATGGCTACACCTTC. Protein: CASSIGTELFYGYTF. Together with reference TRBV19 and TRBJ1-2, the CDR3 gives the full variable domain: DGGITQSPKYLFRKEGQNVTLSCEQNLNHDAMYWYRQDPGQGLRLIYYSQIVNDFQKGDIAEGYSVSREKKESFPLTVTSAQKNPTAFYLCASSIGTELFYGYTFGSGTRLTVV.